This TCR beta chain was recovered during a study of shared clonotypes between healthy human individuals. Study-wide points: Compared with memory subsets, naive subsets generally had larger estimated richness. It was the few donors that limited the genetic and exposure-history diversity represented. Sampling included only blood; tissue repertoires likely differ. It was the non-shared clonotypes that had lower generation probabilities than clonotypes shared by all four donors.

Assay used: immunoSEQ multiplex PCR; TCRdb lists only in-frame clones, some missing. The table includes around 2.5 million clones, over 85% detected once. To note about this clone: Its antigen is unknown.

The CDR3 spans 12 residues. The V and J ends lost 1 base and 15 bases respectively, with 14 bases between them. Germline V gives CDR1 LGHNA, CDR2 YNFKEQ. The sequenced material came from naive CD4+ T cells from PBMCs. The subset is: CD45RA+ positively selected. The J gene is TRBJ2-3, the V gene TRBV4-2; D is unclear. The source of this sequence is a man between 18 and 29 years old in good health. Some clones in this sample may be carry-over from other donors' samples. As DNA, the CDR3 is TGTGCCAGCAGCCAAGTCGGTGGCTATCAATATTTT. Translating it yields CASSQVGGYQYF.